Below, 30 T cell receptor beta chains from the same sample are listed, as sequenced in a study of tumor-infiltrating lymphocytes in primary liver carcinoma. Unsorted whole blood supplied the RNA, and germline DNA was extracted too. Constant-region priming of around 530 ng total RNA yielded TCR beta cDNA. Modified slightly, ARM-PCR produced TCR beta libraries over three nested multiplex PCR rounds. It was with TRBV1-TRBV30 forward primers and a C-beta reverse primer that the first two PCR rounds were run, at around 9 cycles each. In TCRdb, the multiplex PCR reads were re-called with MiXCR into one record per CDR3 protein. Here the sample spans 250,000 to 350,000 distinct CDR3 sequences, 50% to 60% being singletons. Input material: peripheral blood. The receptors were sampled from a woman under 40 with primary liver carcinoma and hepatitis B virus infection.

On this clonotype: The CDR3 does not end in the conserved phenylalanine or tryptophan, so this is likely a read error. The chain couples TRBV6-5 to TRBJ2-3; D is unclear. The V gene lost 6 bases and the J gene lost 2 bases, with 15 bases spanning the gap. The germline gives CDR1 MNHEY, CDR2 SVGAGI. CDR3 length: 15 amino acids. CDR3 residues: CASRMAALYTDTQYL. The CDR3 DNA reads as TGTGCCAGCAGAATGGCGGCCCTCTACACAGATACGCAGTATCTT.

About this clonotype itself: At one of its ends the junction is not consistent with the germline gene, which may arise from a read error. V gene TRBV12-3 or TRBV12-4 combines with J gene TRBJ2-5, with TRBD1 matching over 10 bases. The CDR3 totals 13 residues. The CDR3 is CTSRLDRGKTQYF. CDR3 nucleotides: TGTACCAGCAGATTGGACAGGGGGAAGACCCAGTACTTC.

V and J are TRBV4-1 and TRBJ2-3; 10 bases map to TRBD1. There are 15 residues in the CDR3. Germline V gives CDR1 MGHRA, CDR2 YSYEKL. Germline trimming cut 4 bases from V and 4 bases from J; bases unmatched to any gene: 5. The chain's CDR3 is CASSLGDRGPDTQYF. For the CDR3, the DNA is TGCGCCAGCAGCCTCGGGGACAGGGGACCAGATACGCAGTATTTT.

The gene calls are TRBV11-2 and TRBJ2-6; no firm D call. The CDR3 loop spans 12 amino acids. Germline loops: CDR1 SGHAT, CDR2 FQNNGV. The germline V and J ends were trimmed by 3 bases and 6 bases, with 3 bases remaining between them. The CDR3 nucleotides are TGTGCCAGCAGCTTTTTGGCCAACGTCCTGACTTTC. Protein: CASSFLANVLTF.

The chain's CDR3 is CASSEALSGNTIYF. In DNA, the CDR3 is TGTGCCAGCAGTGAAGCGCTTTCGGGAAACACCATATATTTT. The chain uses TRBV6-1 and TRBJ1-3; D is unclear. CDR1 and CDR2 from the germline V gene are MNHNS and SASEGT. With 0 bases removed from V and 4 bases from J, the gap between germline ends came to 7 bases. This CDR3 is built from 14 residues.

Ten or more counts support this clonotype. V and J are TRBV11-2 and TRBJ2-7, with a tentative D call TRBD1 (6 bases). V dropped 4 bases and J dropped 8 bases, with 9 bases sitting between them. The CDR3 contains 11 residues. In germline, CDR1 is SGHAT, CDR2 FQNNGV. In DNA, the CDR3 is TGTGCCAGCAGCTCAGGGGAGAAGCAGTACTTC. Its protein is CASSSGEKQYF.

The CDR3 sequence: CASSLRRAHLNTGELFF. The CDR3 DNA follows: TGTGCCAGCAGTTTGAGACGAGCTCATTTGAACACCGGGGAGCTGTTTTTT. V usage is TRBV12-3 or TRBV12-4 and J usage is TRBJ2-2; no clear D gene. The CDR3 has 17 residues. Between the trimmed V and J ends, which lost 3 bases and 1 base, there was a span of 15 bases.

The chain uses TRBV11-2 and TRBJ2-3, with no clear D. The DNA matches TRBJ1-5 better at its end, which makes the J call doubtful. The germline V gene has CDR1 SGHAT and CDR2 FQNNGV. The CDR3 length is 16 residues. In DNA form, the CDR3 reads TGTGCCAGCAGCTCACGGACTAGCGGGAGGGTAGATACGCAGCATTTT. Its protein is CASSSRTSGRVDTQHF.

The chain recombines TRBV6-2 or TRBV6-3 with TRBJ2-2; TRBD2 agrees at 10 bases. The CDR3 is made up of 14 amino acids. CDR1 is MNHEY and CDR2 is SVGEGT in the germline V gene. After removal of 2 bases from V and 6 bases from J, the junction contained 0 bases not matched to a gene. CDR3 coding DNA: TGTGCCAGCAGTTACGGACTAGCGGCCGGGGAGCTGTTTTTT. Amino acids: CASSYGLAAGELFF.

Remarks on this clonotype: With a much larger clone just one base away, this may be a read error. The CDR3 does not close with the conserved phenylalanine or tryptophan, likely indicating a read error. The CDR3 region is CASSYGTPGTQYI. For the CDR3, the DNA is TGTGCCAGCAGTTACGGGACTCCGGGGACCCAGTACATC. This sequence joins TRBV6-2 or TRBV6-3 and TRBJ2-5; D is possibly TRBD2 (6 bases). The V gene lost 2 bases and the J gene lost 7 bases, with 11 bases spanning the gap. This CDR3 has 13 residues. Per the germline V gene, CDR1 is MNHEY and CDR2 is SVGEGT.

V and J are TRBV12-3 or TRBV12-4 and TRBJ2-1; a weak D match, TRBD2 (6 bases). Trimming left V 7 bases short and J 4 bases short, with 17 bases between. The length of the CDR3 is 15 residues. CDR3 residues: CASTLGGREYNEQFF. The CDR3 bases are TGTGCCAGCACCCTGGGGGGTCGGGAATACAATGAGCAGTTCTTC.

A remark on this clonotype: A read error is possible here, since a much larger clone lies one base away. The gene calls are TRBV4-3 and TRBJ1-4, with a possible D match to TRBD1 (5 bases). Germline V gives CDR1 LGHNA, CDR2 YSLEER. V lost 0 bases to trimming and J lost 7 bases, with 18 bases between them. The CDR3 is made up of 17 amino acids. CDR3 in amino acids: CASSQDWSRSQGEKLFF. The CDR3 coding sequence is TGCGCCAGCAGCCAAGACTGGTCCAGGAGCCAGGGTGAAAAACTGTTTTTT.

Points on this clonotype: Mismatch with germline at one junction end may stem from a read error. The chain carries TRBV4-2 and TRBJ2-7; no definite D call. Germline V lookup: CDR1 LGHNA, CDR2 YNFKEQ. The CDR3 has 13 amino acids. CDR3 protein: CASIQAYVYEQYF. As DNA, the CDR3 is TGTGCCAGCATCCAAGCGTACGTTTACGAGCAGTACTTC.

Points on this clonotype: Mismatch with germline at one junction end may stem from a read error. The gene calls are TRBV11-2 and TRBJ2-1; weak D call: TRBD1 (6 bases). Germline loops: CDR1 SGHAT, CDR2 FQNNGV. The CDR3 covers 14 residues. CDR3 DNA sequence: TGTGTCAGCAGTCGTGTCGGGACACCAAATGAGCAGTTCTTC. This gives the protein CVSSRVGTPNEQFF.

In regard to this clonotype: At one boundary the junction diverges from the germline segment, which might be a read error. V and J are TRBV11-2 and TRBJ2-1; 7 positions agree with TRBD2. Germline CDR1 and CDR2: SGHAT and FQNNGV. CDR3 length: 12 amino acids. CDR3 nucleotides: TGTGCCAGTAGCTGGGCGGGGAGGGAGCAGTCCTTC. This translates into CASSWAGREQSF.

The chain uses TRBV11-2 and TRBJ2-3; D is unclear. Trimming shortened V by 5 bases and J by 2 bases, and 20 bases separated the two germline ends. From germline, CDR1 is SGHAT and CDR2 FQNNGV. The CDR3 covers 17 residues. CDR3 nucleotides: TGTGCCAGCAGCACACGCCGGAAGAAGAGGATCACAGATACGCAGTATTTT. Translation: CASSTRRKKRITDTQYF.

A word on this clonotype: One junction end does not reproduce the germline sequence, and a read error may be involved. The CDR3 sequence is CASGYVGPGGALKNEQFF. The CDR3 DNA is TGTGCCAGCGGTTACGTAGGCCCGGGAGGGGCGCTTAAAAATGAGCAGTTCTTC. J is TRBJ2-1 and V is TRBV6-2 or TRBV6-3; 8 positions agree with TRBD2. CDR1 is MNHEY, CDR2 SVGEGT, per germline. This CDR3 comprises 18 residues.

To note about this clonotype: This may arise from a read error, as a much more abundant clone is one base away. This chain joins TRBV6-2 or TRBV6-3 and TRBJ1-2; possible D gene TRBD1, 6 bases. CDR3 length: 12 residues. The germline V gene has CDR1 MNHEY and CDR2 SVGEGT. CDR3 in DNA: TGTGCCAGCAGTTTCGGACAGTATGACTACACCTTC. As protein: CASSFGQYDYTF.

In the case of this clonotype: One end of the junction varies from germline; a read error may be responsible. The chain links TRBV4-1 to TRBJ2-6; tentatively, D is TRBD2 (6 bases). The CDR3 runs 16 residues. Per germline, CDR1 MGHRA and CDR2 YSYEKL. The CDR3 protein is CASSQARRAGGNVLTF. In DNA form, the CDR3 reads TGCGCCAGCAGCCAAGCGCGGAGGGCTGGGGGCAACGTCCTGACTTTC.

A word on this clonotype: The junction does not match germline at one end; this may be a read error. The V and J genes are TRBV11-2 and TRBJ2-7; D may be TRBD2 (5 bases). Germline V gene data show CDR1 as SGHAT and CDR2 as FQNNGV. The CDR3 is 14 amino acids. The CDR3 nucleotides are TGTGCCAGCGGCTCGGGGTTTAGCTCCTACGAACAGTACTTC. Its protein is CASGSGFSSYEQYF.

The table lists this clonotype with many counts. This chain uses TRBV11-2 with TRBJ2-1; the match to TRBD2 covers 9 bases. This CDR3 has 15 amino acids. Germline loops: CDR1 SGHAT, CDR2 FQNNGV. Trimming took 6 bases from V and 6 from J; bases not matched to a gene: 9. The CDR3 nucleotides read TGTGCCAGCAGTGACAGGACTAGCGCAGTCAATGAGCAGTTCTTC. Protein: CASSDRTSAVNEQFF. Full variable domain (remainder filled in from reference TRBV11-2 and TRBJ2-1): EAGVAQSPRYKIIEKRQSVAFWCNPISGHATLYWYQQILGQGPKLLIQFQNNGVVDDSQLPKDRFSAERLKGVDSTLKIQPAKLEDSAVYLCASSDRTSAVNEQFFGPGTRLTVL.

A remark on this clonotype: A read error may explain this, as a much larger clone is one base away. In DNA, the CDR3 is TGTGTCAGCAGCCAACAGACGGGCACCGGGGAGCTGTTTTTT. Residues: CVSSQQTGTGELFF. This chain connects TRBV14 to TRBJ2-2; D gene unclear. The CDR3 loop spans 14 amino acids. Germline V lookup: CDR1 SGHDN, CDR2 FVKESK.

The chain joins TRBV11-2 to TRBJ2-5, with D possibly being TRBD2 (5 bases). This CDR3 comprises 14 residues. CDR1 is SGHAT, CDR2 FQNNGV, per germline. Trimming stripped 6 bases from V and 7 bases from J, with 18 bases between. CDR3 sequence (DNA): TGTGCCAGCAGTTTGACTAACTGGATTGGGACCCAGTACTTC. Its protein is CASSLTNWIGTQYF. The whole variable domain, remainder taken from reference TRBV11-2 and TRBJ2-5, is EAGVAQSPRYKIIEKRQSVAFWCNPISGHATLYWYQQILGQGPKLLIQFQNNGVVDDSQLPKDRFSAERLKGVDSTLKIQPAKLEDSAVYLCASSLTNWIGTQYFGPGTRLLVL.

Concerning this clonotype itself: A read error is possible here, since a much larger clone lies one base away. This chain uses TRBV12-3 or TRBV12-4 with TRBJ2-1, with unresolved D. The CDR3 covers 14 residues. Written as DNA, the CDR3 is TGTGCCAGCAGTCCCAGCGACGGAGCACGAGAGCGGTTCTTC. Its protein is CASSPSDGARERFF.

The chain has TRBV6-1 and TRBJ2-3; D tentatively fits TRBD1 or TRBD2 (5 bases each). With 10 bases removed from V and 2 bases from J, the gap between germline ends came to 19 bases. The CDR3 loop spans 15 amino acids. Looked up from germline, CDR1 is MNHNS and CDR2 is SASEGT. CDR3 region: CATRGPGQTTDTQYF. For the CDR3, the DNA is TGTGCCACTCGGGGCCCTGGTCAGACCACAGATACGCAGTATTTT.

This clonotype was recorded many times. This rearrangement joins TRBV11-3 to TRBJ2-1; TRBD2 matches 9 bases. This CDR3 is 16 amino acids long. V lost 5 bases and J lost 9; bases outside the gene matches: 14. CDR1 and CDR2 (germline): SGHNT, YENEEA. The CDR3 reads CASSLYSSGNPAEQFF. CDR3 DNA: TGTGCCAGCAGCCTGTACTCTAGCGGGAACCCGGCTGAGCAGTTCTTC.

As concerns this clonotype: A much larger clone is a single base away; this may be a read error. The chain has TRBV10-2 and TRBJ1-2, with a weak D call TRBD1 (5 bases). V lost 9 bases to trimming and J lost 4 bases, with 12 bases between them. The CDR3 sequence is 12 residues long. Germline loops: CDR1 WSHSY, CDR2 SAAADI. DNA of the CDR3: TGCGCCAGAAGAAGAGACAGCTATGGCTACACCTTC. Translation gives CARRRDSYGYTF.

V gene TRBV30 combines with J gene TRBJ2-7; D might be TRBD1 (6 bases). Looked up from germline, CDR1 is GTSNPN and CDR2 is SVGIG (reference sequence). V was trimmed by 5 bases and J by 1 base, leaving 15 bases between them. This CDR3 contains 14 residues. The CDR3, as DNA: TGTGCCTGGGGAGCCGGGACATTTTCCTACGAGCAGTACTTC. This sequence encodes CAWGAGTFSYEQYF.

A word on this clonotype: This sequence may be a read error, since a much larger clone differs from it by one base. This chain connects TRBV6-5 to TRBJ1-5, with D unresolved. CDR3 size: 14 residues. Per germline, CDR1 MNHEY and CDR2 SVGAGI. CDR3 loop: CAISLRQGNQPQHF. The CDR3 nucleotides are TGTGCCATCAGTTTAAGGCAGGGCAATCAGCCCCAGCATTTT.

Comment on this clonotype: The conserved phenylalanine or tryptophan is not found at the CDR3 terminus, so this likely reflects a read error. The CDR3 sequence is CASSQERDTEAFL. Written as DNA, the CDR3 is TGTGCCAGCAGCCAAGAAAGGGACACTGAAGCTTTCTTA. The genes are TRBV4-2 and TRBJ1-1; D is uncertain. Trimming pared 0 bases from V and 3 bases from J, leaving 5 bases between. The CDR3 sequence is 13 residues long. CDR1 and CDR2 from the germline V gene are LGHNA and YNFKEQ.